The 18 T cell receptor beta chains presented below share a single source sample, sequenced in a study of T cell repertoires in cytomegalovirus infection. Antigens of these TCRs are unknown. MiXCR was run by TCRdb on the reads, yielding one entry per CDR3 protein. The sample consists of roughly 990,000 distinct CDR3 sequences, around 29% of them appearing once. The sample was cultured CD8+ T cells from PBMCs, taken from culture after CMV antigen stimulation. These receptors originate from a human donor in good health (CMV status not recorded). Some clones in this sample may be carry-over from other donors' samples.

The rearrangement joins TRBV19 to TRBJ1-1, with D maybe TRBD1 (5 bases). Trimming removed 5 bases from V and 0 bases from J, with 13 bases in between. The CDR3 has 15 residues. Germline V gene data show CDR1 as LNHDA and CDR2 as SQIVND (reference sequence). The CDR3 spells CASSLGDPMNTEAFF. CDR3 nucleotide sequence: TGTGCCAGTAGTTTAGGGGACCCCATGAACACTGAAGCTTTCTTT. The variable domain in full, completed from reference TRBV19 and TRBJ1-1, reads DGGITQSPKYLFRKEGQNVTLSCEQNLNHDAMYWYRQDPGQGLRLIYYSQIVNDFQKGDIAEGYSVSREKKESFPLTVTSAQKNPTAFYLCASSLGDPMNTEAFFGQGTRLTVV.

This clonotype was observed a few times. The gene calls are TRBV28 and TRBJ2-5; 7 nucleotides align to TRBD2. Losses at the gene ends were 7 bases for V and 0 bases for J; bases not matched to a gene: 8. The CDR3 consists of 15 residues. Germline V CDR1 and CDR2: MDHEN, SYDVKM. CDR3 amino acids: CASKDAGEYQETQYF. CDR3 in DNA: TGTGCCAGCAAAGACGCGGGGGAGTACCAAGAGACCCAGTACTTC.

The chain is built from TRBV4-1 and TRBJ1-1; a possible D gene is TRBD1 (5 bases). The germline CDR1 and CDR2 sequences are MGHRA and YSYEKL. V was shortened by 1 base and J by 5 bases, with 11 bases between the two germline ends. The CDR3 is 14 amino acids. CDR3 sequence reads: CASSQGAGETEAFF. The CDR3 nucleotides read TGCGCCAGCAGCCAAGGGGCGGGGGAGACTGAAGCTTTCTTT.

The J gene is TRBJ1-2, the V gene TRBV7-6, with no clear D. V lost 5 bases to trimming and J lost 2 bases, with 12 bases between them. The CDR3 totals 14 residues. The V gene's germline CDR1 is SGHVS and CDR2 FNYEAQ. In DNA form, the CDR3 reads TGTGCCAGCAGCCCATCACGGGGAAACTATGGCTACACCTTC. Encoded protein: CASSPSRGNYGYTF.

This clonotype showed up many times. This chain links TRBV6-5 with TRBJ2-7; D is possibly TRBD2 (7 bases). This CDR3 has 14 residues. V dropped 0 bases and J dropped 4 bases, with 10 bases sitting between them. CDR1 and CDR2 from the germline V gene are MNHEY and SVGAGI. CDR3 sequence: CASSYSEGGYEQYV. CDR3 sequence (DNA): TGTGCCAGCAGTTACTCGGAGGGGGGGTACGAGCAGTACGTC.

The chain employs TRBV5-4 and TRBJ2-1; 8 bases fit TRBD2. The V and J ends lost 0 bases and 7 bases, in that order; junction bases with no gene match: 6. Germline CDR1 SGHNT, CDR2 YYREEE (reference sequence). This CDR3 has 15 amino acids. CDR3 coding DNA: TGTGCCAGCAGCTTGGGTATGGGCGGGGGGAATGAGCAGTTCTTC. This codes for CASSLGMGGGNEQFF.

This clonotype was found a few times. The rearrangement joins TRBV9 to TRBJ2-1; the D gene is possibly TRBD1 (5 bases). The length of the CDR3 is 15 residues. The V gene's germline CDR1 is SGDLS and CDR2 YYNGEE. V lost 3 bases to trimming and J lost 1 base, with 11 bases between them. Here the CDR3 reads CASSDRTSSYNEQFF. In DNA form, the CDR3 reads TGTGCCAGCAGCGATCGGACAAGTTCCTACAATGAGCAGTTCTTC.

This clonotype was counted between two and nine times. The rearrangement uses TRBV27 and TRBJ2-5; 8 positions agree with TRBD2. In germline, CDR1 is MNHEY, CDR2 SMNVEV (reference sequence). The CDR3 sequence is 13 residues long. J lost 4 bases, V lost 8 bases, and 6 bases had no gene match. This CDR3 is CASGAAGGETQYF. The DNA for the CDR3 is TGTGCCAGCGGTGCGGCGGGGGGAGAGACCCAGTACTTC.

This chain joins TRBV29-1 and TRBJ2-7, with D perhaps TRBD1 (6 bases). Trimming took 6 bases from V and 0 from J, leaving 15 bases between them. Looked up from germline, CDR1 is SQVTM and CDR2 is ANQGSEA. The CDR3 is made up of 14 amino acids. CDR3 DNA: TGCAGCGTATCGACAGGTGCCGACTCCTACGAGCAGTACGTC. Protein: CSVSTGADSYEQYV.

The chain recombines TRBV6-6 with TRBJ2-7; possible D gene TRBD2, 6 bases. The germline gives CDR1 MNHNY, CDR2 SVGAGI (reference sequence). V was cut by 0 bases and J by 7 bases, with 16 bases left in between. The CDR3 is 15 residues long. CDR3 loop: CASSYSTAVGGEQYV. CDR3 bases: TGTGCCAGCAGTTACTCGACAGCGGTCGGAGGGGAGCAGTACGTC.

This clonotype has ten or more counts. The CDR3 DNA follows: TGTGCCAGCCATCTCGCACAGGGGGAAGCTTTCTTT. This sequence encodes CASHLAQGEAFF. The V and J genes are TRBV6-5 and TRBJ1-1, with 7 bases identical to TRBD1. The CDR3 is made up of 12 amino acids. V lost 8 bases to trimming and J lost 8 bases; unmatched junction nucleotides: 8. Germline V gives CDR1 MNHEY, CDR2 SVGAGI.

The CDR3 spells CASSFVLGTGAATNEKLFF. The CDR3 DNA is TGTGCCAGCAGTTTTGTACTCGGGACAGGCGCCGCAACTAATGAAAAACTGTTTTTT. J is TRBJ1-4 and V is TRBV12-3 or TRBV12-4; TRBD1 matches 8 bases. This CDR3 spans 19 amino acids. V lost 3 bases, J lost 0 bases, and 12 bases stayed unmatched.

The gene calls are TRBV7-9 and TRBJ2-1, with TRBD1 as a possible D gene (5 bases). Per germline, CDR1 SEHNR and CDR2 FQNEAQ (reference sequence). The CDR3 consists of 14 residues. V lost 3 bases to trimming and J lost 5 bases, with 11 bases between them. DNA of the CDR3: TGTGCCAGCAGCTTCTCAGGACACCACAATGAGCAGTTCTTC. It translates to CASSFSGHHNEQFF.

This clonotype has a handful of counts. This sequence joins TRBV4-2 and TRBJ2-5; 10 bases line up with TRBD2. The length of the CDR3 is 17 residues. V lost 1 base, J lost 4 bases, and 9 bases stayed unmatched. The germline gives CDR1 LGHNA, CDR2 YNFKEQ. The CDR3: CASSQVLSGGAIETQYF. In DNA form, the CDR3 reads TGTGCCAGCAGCCAAGTTCTGAGCGGGGGGGCTATAGAGACCCAGTACTTC.

Comment on this clonotype: A read error may be the cause here, since a much bigger clone is one base away. The chain is built from TRBV12-3 or TRBV12-4 and TRBJ2-2; D might be TRBD1 (5 bases). The CDR3 loop spans 15 amino acids. V was clipped by 7 bases and J by 4 bases, with 16 bases between them. This chain's CDR3 is CASTIWGRFTGELFF. The CDR3 coding sequence is TGTGCCAGCACCATTTGGGGCAGATTCACCGGGGAGCTGTTTTTT.

This chain uses TRBV7-4 with TRBJ1-4, with TRBD1 as a possible D gene (6 bases). Germline V CDR1 and CDR2: SGHVT, SQSDAQ. CDR3 length: 13 residues. V was trimmed by 5 bases and J by 8 bases, leaving 12 bases between them. CDR3 bases: TGTGCCAGCAGCAGTACAGGGACGGAAAAACTGTTTTTT. It yields the protein CASSSTGTEKLFF.

Note on this clonotype: A junction boundary mismatches the germline segment, possibly from a read error. The chain employs TRBV7-6 and TRBJ1-1; 7 positions agree with TRBD1. Per the germline V gene, CDR1 is SGHVS and CDR2 is FNYEAQ. CDR3 size: 13 residues. The CDR3 here is CASSPGPGQEAFF. CDR3 DNA sequence: TGTGCTAGCAGCCCAGGGCCGGGACAGGAAGCTTTCTTT.

This clonotype was seen a handful of times. The genes are TRBV6-7 and TRBJ2-7, with 11 bases matching TRBD1. TRBV6-7 is designated an ORF whose function remains uncertain. The junction had 5 bases not matched to a gene; V was cut back by 0 bases and J by 4 bases. The CDR3 has 16 amino acids. The DNA of the CDR3 is TGTGCCAGCAGTTACTCATCGGGACAGGGGGTTTACGAGCAGTACTTC. It codes for CASSYSSGQGVYEQYF.